This paragraph reports one T cell receptor beta chain. No antigen is known for it. With 2 bases removed from V and 0 bases from J, the gap between germline ends came to 14 bases. This CDR3 spans 16 amino acids. CDR1 and CDR2 (germline): MGHRA, YSYEKL. The record originates from a study of cytomegalovirus exposure and HLA in healthy donors. Primers for the PCR totalled 60 Vbeta and 13 Jbeta. The assay was immunoSEQ multiplex PCR, and TCRdb's table has in-frame clones only and misses some. This sample yields 130,000 to 150,000 clones, of which approximately 80% are seen a single time; roughly 4.2% belongs to the top ten. Study-wide findings and caveats: Later work found that TCR association rates differed between HLA loci; DRB1 had the most and HLA-C the fewest. Associated with HLA alleles at 0.05 false discovery rate in a later analysis were 16,951 TCR beta sequences.

The TCR was taken from a man aged 40-49 years in good health and CMV-seropositive. V gene TRBV4-1 combines with J gene TRBJ2-7; D possibly corresponds to TRBD2 (7 bases). Sequenced material: PBMCs. CDR3 loop: CASSQHGGGASYEQYF. The CDR3 DNA reads TGCGCCAGCAGCCAACACGGTGGGGGGGCCTCCTACGAGCAGTACTTC.